The 2 T cell receptor beta chains in this list originate from one sample, sequenced in a study of CD8 T cells in ankylosing spondylitis. TCRdb passed the 5' RACE reads through MiXCR, listing each CDR3 protein once. The top ten hold 9.1% of the sample, which has 250,000 to 400,000 distinct CDR3 sequences, roughly 10% seen once. The sequenced material came from blood, either unsorted or a sorted T cell fraction (not recorded which). All receptors come from a female donor with ankylosing spondylitis or in good health (not recorded which).

This clonotype was recorded at least ten times. The rearrangement links TRBV5-6 to TRBJ2-3, with 11 bases fitting TRBD2. Trimming cost V 3 bases and J 9 bases; bases outside gene matches: 6. The CDR3 has 14 residues. In germline, CDR1 is SGHDT, CDR2 YYEEEE. CDR3 DNA: TGTGCCAGCAGCTGGAGAACTAGCGGGAGCACGCAGTATTTT. This codes for CASSWRTSGSTQYF.

V and J are TRBV3-1 and TRBJ1-1, with 7 bases identical to TRBD1. Per germline, CDR1 LGHDT and CDR2 YNNKEL (reference sequence). With 1 base clipped from V and 4 bases from J, the junction kept 6 bases outside the gene matches. The CDR3 is 15 residues long. The DNA of the CDR3 is TGTGCCAGCAGCCAAGGACAGGGTTTCGGCACTGAAGCTTTCTTT. This codes for CASSQGQGFGTEAFF.